The clone carrying this T cell receptor (beta chain) was recorded many times. As yet, its antigen is unknown. The read ends 3 residues before the CDR3 terminus; that terminus is restored from the germline J gene. The entry originates in a study of T cell clonality in common variable immunodeficiency. Points from the study as a whole: Common variable immunodeficiency TCR beta sequences reportedly had fewer deletions and N-nucleotide insertions.

Method: immunoSEQ multiplex PCR; TCRdb's copy keeps in-frame clones and lacks some. The table lists roughly 57,000 clones, with no singletons. The ends lost 0 bases at V and 8 bases at J; junction bases unmatched: 7. CDR1 ENHRY and CDR2 SYGVKD come from the germline V gene. CDR3 length: 16 residues. The chain has TRBV10-3 and TRBJ2-1; 10 bases align to TRBD2. The sample was peripheral blood mononuclear cells. The source of this sequence is a person aged 18 to 69 in good health. Partial CDR3 DNA: TGTGCCATCAGTGAGTCCTCAGCGGGGGGGAGGGATGAG. Its protein product is CAISESSAGGRDE. The whole CDR3 sequence reads CAISESSAGGRDEQFF.